The sequence of this T cell receptor beta chain was determined in a study of blood T cell repertoires in COVID-19. Method: immunoSEQ multiplex PCR; TCRdb's copy keeps in-frame clones and lacks some. Of around 140,000 clones listed, 89% are singletons. With V trimmed by 0 bases and J by 5 bases, 3 bases remained unmatched. The CDR3 sequence is 14 residues long. V and J are TRBV23-1 and TRBJ1-1, with 7 bases identical to TRBD1. TRBV23-1 is known as an ORF, though its function is uncertain. This TCR derives from a human donor in a cohort sampled during active COVID-19. Sequencing used peripheral blood. The CDR3: CASSQSAGGTEAFF. CDR3 coding DNA: TGCGCCAGCAGTCAATCGGCAGGGGGGACTGAAGCTTTCTTT.